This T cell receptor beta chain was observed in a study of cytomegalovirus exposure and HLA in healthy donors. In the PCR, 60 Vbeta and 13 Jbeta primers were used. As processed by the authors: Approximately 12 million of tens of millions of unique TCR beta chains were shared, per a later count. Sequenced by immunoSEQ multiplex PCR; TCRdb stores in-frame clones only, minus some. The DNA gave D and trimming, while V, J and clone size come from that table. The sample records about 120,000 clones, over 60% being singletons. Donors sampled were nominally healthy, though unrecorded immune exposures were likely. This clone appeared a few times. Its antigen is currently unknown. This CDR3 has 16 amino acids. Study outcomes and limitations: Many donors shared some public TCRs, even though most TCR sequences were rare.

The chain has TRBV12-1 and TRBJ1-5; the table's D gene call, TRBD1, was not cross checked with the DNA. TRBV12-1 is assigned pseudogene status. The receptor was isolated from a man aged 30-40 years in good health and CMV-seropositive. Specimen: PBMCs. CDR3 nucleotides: TGTGCCAGCACCCCACCCCGGACAGGGAACAATCAGCCCCAGCATTTT. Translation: CASTPPRTGNNQPQHF.